Shown below are 14 T cell receptor beta chains from a single sample sequenced in a study of CD8 T cells in ankylosing spondylitis (TCRdb year 2017). The paper as a whole reports these results and caveats: Blood from ankylosing spondylitis patients appeared to be characterized by a TCR beta motif made up of under ten highly homologous amino acid variants.

Library method: 5' RACE. Reads for this sample came from an Illumina HiSeq 2500. TCRdb reanalyzed the raw reads on its own, using fastp at Q25 for trimming and MiXCR for clone calling, and kept in-frame beta chains. Each CDR3 protein appears once, grouped with its most common genes and DNA. Within this sample are 450,000 to 550,000 distinct CDR3 sequences, with over 4% of them counted one time only. The top ten constitute roughly 3.2% of the sample. These receptors' targets are unknown. The sample comprised blood, either unsorted or a sorted T cell fraction (not recorded which). These receptors all stem from a male donor with ankylosing spondylitis.

This clonotype was seen a handful of times. This rearrangement joins TRBV7-9 to TRBJ2-3; 8 bases fit TRBD2. There are 16 residues in the CDR3. CDR1 and CDR2 (germline): SEHNR, FQNEAQ (reference sequence). V trimming: 5 bases; J trimming: 1 base; junction bases outside the gene matches: 8. The CDR3 region is CASSPRSAGGTDTQYF. The CDR3 region has the DNA TGTGCCAGCAGCCCTCGCTCAGCGGGGGGCACAGATACGCAGTATTTT.

This clonotype was observed many times. The chain couples TRBV6-2 or TRBV6-3 to TRBJ1-1, with D hard to call. This CDR3 spans 14 amino acids. V shed 6 bases and J shed 3 bases, with 14 bases lying between them. Germline-derived CDR1 and CDR2 are MNHEY and SVGEGT. CDR3 nucleotide sequence: TGTGCCAGCAGCCCCCTTTCATTGGACACTGAAGCTTTCTTT. Translated: CASSPLSLDTEAFF.

This clonotype showed up many times. This rearrangement joins TRBV20-1 to TRBJ1-2; 8 nucleotides line up with TRBD1. This CDR3 is built from 13 residues. The V and J ends lost 6 bases and 3 bases, in that order; junction bases with no gene match: 6. Per the germline V gene, CDR1 is DFQATT and CDR2 is SNEGSKA (reference sequence). DNA for the CDR3: TGCAGTGCAACCGACAGGGGCGACTATGGCTACACCTTC. This translates into CSATDRGDYGYTF.

The chain uses TRBV27 and TRBJ2-2, with D possibly being TRBD1 or TRBD2 (5 bases each). The germline V gene has CDR1 MNHEY and CDR2 SMNVEV (reference sequence). CDR3 size: 14 residues. V lost 7 bases and J 4 bases, leaving 13 bases between the germline ends. CDR3 nucleotide sequence: TGTGCCAGCACGGGGCGAGAATCCACCGGGGAGCTGTTTTTT. Its protein is CASTGRESTGELFF.

V usage is TRBV12-3 or TRBV12-4 and J usage is TRBJ2-5; D may be TRBD1 or TRBD2 (6 bases each). The CDR3 contains 14 residues. The V and J ends lost 6 bases and 5 bases respectively, with 16 bases between them. CDR3 loop: CASRQMGGWETQYF. As DNA, the CDR3 is TGTGCCAGCAGACAAATGGGGGGCTGGGAGACCCAGTACTTC.

Ten or more counts support this clonotype. V usage is TRBV5-1 and J usage is TRBJ2-7; D not certain. Germline V CDR1 and CDR2: SGHRS, YFSETQ. CDR3 length: 15 amino acids. Trimming removed 0 bases at V and 3 bases at J, with 13 bases between. Written as DNA, the CDR3 is TGCGCCAGCAGCTTGGTTATCCCTCCGGTCTACGAGCAGTACTTC. It encodes CASSLVIPPVYEQYF.

This clonotype was seen at least ten times. CDR3 region: CASSQSGTGAEAFF. CDR3 coding DNA: TGTGCCAGCAGCCAATCCGGGACAGGGGCTGAAGCTTTCTTT. This chain joins TRBV3-1 and TRBJ1-1, with 10 bases fitting TRBD1. Trimming took 2 bases from V and 6 from J; bases not matched to a gene: 3. The length of the CDR3 is 14 residues. The germline V gene has CDR1 LGHDT and CDR2 YNNKEL (reference sequence).

The table lists this clonotype with many counts. The J gene is TRBJ2-5, the V gene TRBV29-1; 8 bases agree with TRBD2. Germline V gives CDR1 SQVTM, CDR2 ANQGSEA. After removal of 7 bases from V and 10 bases from J, the junction contained 14 bases not matched to a gene. CDR3 length: 13 amino acids. DNA for the CDR3: TGCAGCGCTGCGGGAGGCCGGCGGGGGAACCAGTACTTC. It specifies CSAAGGRRGNQYF.

There are many counts of this clonotype. The gene calls are TRBV29-1 and TRBJ2-7; D is possibly TRBD1 (6 bases). The CDR3 has 14 residues. Germline V gene data show CDR1 as SQVTM and CDR2 as ANQGSEA. V was trimmed by 8 bases and J by 1 base, leaving 18 bases between them. The CDR3 DNA reads TGCAGCACCTCCCGACAGGTTTCTTCCTACGAGCAGTACTTC. Translated: CSTSRQVSSYEQYF.

This clonotype was observed many times. This chain joins TRBV25-1 and TRBJ1-1; a possible D gene is TRBD1 (5 bases). This CDR3 comprises 11 residues. V lost 3 bases to trimming and J lost 11 bases, with 10 bases between them. Germline values: CDR1 MGHDK, CDR2 SYGVNS. The CDR3 reads CASSDGGDAFF. CDR3 in DNA: TGTGCCAGCAGTGATGGGGGAGACGCTTTCTTT.

This clonotype was recorded at least ten times. The V and J genes are TRBV20-1 and TRBJ2-1; D might be TRBD1 (6 bases). Trimming shortened V by 6 bases and J by 6 bases, and 15 bases separated the two germline ends. CDR1 and CDR2 from the germline V gene are DFQATT and SNEGSKA (reference sequence). The CDR3 is 13 amino acids. CDR3 amino acids: CSAPDSSSNEQFF. CDR3 bases: TGCAGTGCCCCGGACAGTTCTTCCAATGAGCAGTTCTTC.

The chain combines TRBV7-2 with TRBJ2-1, with unresolved D. The CDR3 contains 15 residues. Germline V gives CDR1 SGHTA, CDR2 FQGNSA. The germline V and J ends were trimmed by 5 bases and 0 bases, with 11 bases remaining between them. The CDR3 coding sequence is TGTGCCAGCAGCGCCGCTGGGCCCTCCTACAATGAGCAGTTCTTC. It encodes CASSAAGPSYNEQFF.

Many counts were recorded for this clonotype. This sequence joins TRBV7-6 and TRBJ2-1; D gene uncertain. Looked up from germline, CDR1 is SGHVS and CDR2 is FNYEAQ. Trimming stripped 2 bases from V and 1 base from J, with 9 bases between. This CDR3 region has 15 residues. CDR3 sequence: CASSLLADSYNEQFF. The CDR3 bases are TGTGCCAGCAGCTTACTGGCAGATTCCTACAATGAGCAGTTCTTC.

This clonotype was seen many times. The V and J genes are TRBV4-3 and TRBJ2-2; no reliable D call. The CDR3 length is 14 residues. Trimming cost V 1 base and J 4 bases, with 7 bases left between them. Per germline, CDR1 LGHNA and CDR2 YSLEER. The CDR3 is CASSQGPATGELFF. DNA for the CDR3: TGCGCCAGCAGCCAAGGTCCAGCCACCGGGGAGCTGTTTTTT.